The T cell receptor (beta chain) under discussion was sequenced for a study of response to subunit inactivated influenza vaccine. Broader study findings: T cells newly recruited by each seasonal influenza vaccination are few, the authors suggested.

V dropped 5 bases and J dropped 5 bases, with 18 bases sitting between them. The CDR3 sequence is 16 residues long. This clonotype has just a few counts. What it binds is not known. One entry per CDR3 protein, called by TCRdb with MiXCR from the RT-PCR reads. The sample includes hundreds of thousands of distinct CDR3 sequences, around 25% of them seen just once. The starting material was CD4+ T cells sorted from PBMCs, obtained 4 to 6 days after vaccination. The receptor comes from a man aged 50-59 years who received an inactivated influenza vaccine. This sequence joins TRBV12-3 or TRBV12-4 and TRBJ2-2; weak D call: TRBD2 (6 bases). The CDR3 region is CASSPPAGRWTGELFF. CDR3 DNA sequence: TGTGCCAGCAGTCCACCGGCGGGGAGGTGGACCGGGGAGCTGTTTTTT.